This T cell receptor (beta chain) emerged from a study of human T cells and chemical hapten exposure. Whole-study findings and limits: Following DPC sensitization, TCRs present above 1 in 1000 frequency showed no change.

Time point denoted: healthy volunteer bleed at 2 weeks. The total RNA was obtained from whole blood that was not fractionated. There are many counts of this clonotype. Its antigen is unidentified. It was the library that attached unique molecular identifiers to individual cDNA molecules. The authors' processing: Sequenced samples showed a median of around 91,000 TCRs each, with counts running from roughly 23,000 to 700,000. MiXCR, run by TCRdb on the RACE reads, gives a single entry per CDR3 protein. The V and J calls, along with clone size, are taken from TCRdb and not from the paper's own processing. The sample yields around 45,000 distinct CDR3 sequences, roughly 4.5% seen once. The receptor's source is a human donor in good health. Some clones in this sample may be carry-over from other donors' samples. The material sequenced was whole blood.

CDR3 in amino acids: CASSWTHRGGNEQYF. For the CDR3, the DNA is TGTGCCAGCAGCTGGACCCACAGGGGGGGCAACGAGCAGTACTTC. V and J are TRBV13 and TRBJ2-7, with D tentatively TRBD1 (8 bases). CDR3 length: 15 amino acids. From germline, CDR1 is PRHDT and CDR2 FYEKMQ (reference sequence). V was shortened by 4 bases and J by 5 bases, with 18 bases between the two germline ends.